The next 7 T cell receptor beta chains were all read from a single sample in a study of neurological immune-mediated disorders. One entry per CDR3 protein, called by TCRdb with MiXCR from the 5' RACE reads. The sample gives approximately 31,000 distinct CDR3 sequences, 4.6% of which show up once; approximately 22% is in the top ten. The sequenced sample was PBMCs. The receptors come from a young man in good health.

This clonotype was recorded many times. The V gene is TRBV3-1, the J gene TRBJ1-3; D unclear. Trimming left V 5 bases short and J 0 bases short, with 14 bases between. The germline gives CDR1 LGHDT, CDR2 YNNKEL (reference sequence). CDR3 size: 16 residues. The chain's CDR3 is CASSEADWGSGNTIYF. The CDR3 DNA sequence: TGTGCCAGCAGCGAGGCAGACTGGGGCTCTGGAAACACCATATATTTT.

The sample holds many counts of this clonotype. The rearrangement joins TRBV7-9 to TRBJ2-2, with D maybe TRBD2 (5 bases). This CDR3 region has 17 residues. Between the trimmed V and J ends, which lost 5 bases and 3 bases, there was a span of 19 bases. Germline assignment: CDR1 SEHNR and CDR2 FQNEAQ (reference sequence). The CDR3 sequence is CASSHPPGIGYTGELFF. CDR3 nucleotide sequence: TGTGCCAGCAGCCACCCCCCGGGGATCGGTTACACCGGGGAGCTGTTTTTT.

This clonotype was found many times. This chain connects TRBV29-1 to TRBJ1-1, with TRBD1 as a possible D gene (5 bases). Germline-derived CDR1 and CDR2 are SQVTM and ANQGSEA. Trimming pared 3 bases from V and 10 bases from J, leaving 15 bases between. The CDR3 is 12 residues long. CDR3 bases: TGCAGCGTTGATCGGGACGGCGTGGGAGCTTTCTTT. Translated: CSVDRDGVGAFF. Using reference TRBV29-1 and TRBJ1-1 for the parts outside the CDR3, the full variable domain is SAVISQKPSRDICQRGTSLTIQCQVDSQVTMMFWYRQQPGQSLTLIATANQGSEATYESGFVIDKFPISRPNLTFSTLTVSNMSPEDSSIYLCSVDRDGVGAFFGQGTRLTVV.

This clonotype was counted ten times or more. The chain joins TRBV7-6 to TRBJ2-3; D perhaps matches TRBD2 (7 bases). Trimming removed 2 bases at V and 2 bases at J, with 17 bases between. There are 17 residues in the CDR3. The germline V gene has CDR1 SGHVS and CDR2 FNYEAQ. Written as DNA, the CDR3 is TGTGCCAGCAGCTTATTGGCGGGGGCCCCTAACACAGATACGCAGTATTTT. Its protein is CASSLLAGAPNTDTQYF.

CDR3 sequence: CASSSHPGQGAYEQYF. The CDR3 region has the DNA TGCGCCAGCAGCTCTCATCCGGGACAGGGAGCCTACGAGCAGTACTTC. The chain is built from TRBV5-1 and TRBJ2-7; 9 bases agree with TRBD1. The trim removed 3 bases at V and 2 bases at J, leaving 9 bases unmatched. The CDR3 is 16 amino acids. Germline loops: CDR1 SGHRS, CDR2 YFSETQ.

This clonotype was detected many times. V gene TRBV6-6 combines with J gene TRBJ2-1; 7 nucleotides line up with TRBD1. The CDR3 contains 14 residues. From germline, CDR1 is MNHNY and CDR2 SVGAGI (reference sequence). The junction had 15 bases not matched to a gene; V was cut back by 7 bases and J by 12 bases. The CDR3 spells CASTRDSLYFGQFF. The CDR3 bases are TGTGCCAGCACCCGGGACAGCCTCTACTTTGGGCAGTTCTTC.

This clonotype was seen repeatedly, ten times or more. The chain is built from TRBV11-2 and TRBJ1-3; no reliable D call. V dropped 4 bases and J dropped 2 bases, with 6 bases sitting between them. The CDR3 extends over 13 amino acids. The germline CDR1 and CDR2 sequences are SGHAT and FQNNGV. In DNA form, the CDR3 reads TGTGCCAGCAGCTCTTCTCCTGGAAACACCATATATTTT. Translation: CASSSSPGNTIYF.